This TCR beta chain was sequenced in a study of control samples from healthy donors and cancer patients. Germline-derived CDR1 and CDR2 are SGHDT and YYEEEE. CDR3 length: 14 residues. V lost 6 bases, J lost 5 bases, and 7 bases stayed unmatched. Here immunoSEQ multiplex PCR was the method, and the copy in TCRdb shows in-frame clones only, minus some. Of approximately 150,000 clones in the sample, about 90% are singletons; the top ten hold less than 8.5%. This TCR was sampled from a man in his late teens or twenties in good health. V gene TRBV5-6 combines with J gene TRBJ2-5, with TRBD2 identical over 10 bases. The sample comprised blood. The CDR3 spells CASTEAGGRETQYF. CDR3 coding DNA: TGTGCCAGCACGGAAGCGGGGGGGCGGGAGACCCAGTACTTC.